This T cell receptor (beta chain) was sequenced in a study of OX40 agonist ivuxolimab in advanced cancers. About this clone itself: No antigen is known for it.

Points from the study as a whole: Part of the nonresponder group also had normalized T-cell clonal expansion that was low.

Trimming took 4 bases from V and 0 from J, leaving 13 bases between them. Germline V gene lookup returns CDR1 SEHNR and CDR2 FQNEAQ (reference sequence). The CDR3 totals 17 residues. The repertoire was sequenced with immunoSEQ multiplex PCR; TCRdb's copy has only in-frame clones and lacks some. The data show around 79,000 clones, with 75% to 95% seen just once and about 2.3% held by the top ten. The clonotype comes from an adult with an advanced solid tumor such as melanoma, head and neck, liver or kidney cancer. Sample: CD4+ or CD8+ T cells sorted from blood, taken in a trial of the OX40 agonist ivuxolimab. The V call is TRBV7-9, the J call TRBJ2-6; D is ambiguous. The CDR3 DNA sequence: TGTGCCAGCAGCTGGGTTGGCAGGTCCTCTGGGGCCAACGTCCTGACTTTC. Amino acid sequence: CASSWVGRSSGANVLTF.